The rows below give T cell receptor beta chains drawn from one sample of a study of T cell responses to AZD1222 COVID-19 vaccine. The data were produced by immunoSEQ multiplex PCR, yet TCRdb's version contains in-frame clones alone and is incomplete. Here the sample spans about 100,000 clones, about 83% being singletons. Sequenced material: peripheral blood, taken on day 0 of AZD1222 vaccination. The receptors were sampled from an adult in good health. CDR3s include the opening cysteine and the closing phenylalanine or tryptophan. D genes are given only for firm matches. Some rows mark clone size as missing; the rest say once, few, many or name a class of expanded clone.

J | size | V | D | DNA | CDR3
TRBJ1-3 | - | TRBV5-1 | - | TGCGCCAGCAAACAGGACAGCTCTGGAAACACCATATATTTT | CASKQDSSGNTIYF
TRBJ2-7 | - | TRBV11-3 | - | TGTGCCAGCAGCTTAGGGACAGCATACGAGCAGTACTTC | CASSLGTAYEQYF
TRBJ2-3 | - | TRBV5-1 | TRBD2 | TGCGCCAGCAGCTTGGCCCTAGCGGGAGGGTTCGCAGATACGCAGTATTTT | CASSLALAGGFADTQYF
TRBJ1-5 | - | TRBV18 | TRBD1 | TGTGCCAGCTCACCTGGACAGGGGGGAGAACAGCCCCAGCATTTT | CASSPGQGGEQPQHF
TRBJ1-2 | - | TRBV9 | - | TGTGCCAGCAGCAATCAGGTCCGGGGTGGCTACACCTTC | CASSNQVRGGYTF
TRBJ1-2 | - | TRBV6-5 | TRBD1 | TGTGCCAGCAGTTACGGGACAGGGGAAGCGACCCTCACCTTC | CASSYGTGEATLTF
TRBJ2-7 | - | TRBV6-2/TRBV6-3 | - | TGTGCCAGCAGTCCACTCCCGGACTCCCCCTTCTTC | CASSPLPDSPFF
TRBJ1-2 | once | TRBV2 | TRBD1 | TGTGCCAGCAGTCCGGGACAGAGGTATGGCTACACCTTC | CASSPGQRYGYTF
TRBJ1-1 | - | TRBV6-5 | - | TGTGCCAGCAGTTACTCGGGGGTGCCGGACACTGAAGCTTTCTTT | CASSYSGVPDTEAFF
TRBJ2-2 | - | TRBV10-2 | - | TGCGCCAGCGGTAACCGAGCCAACACCGGGGAGCTGTTTTTT | CASGNRANTGELFF
TRBJ2-7 | - | TRBV3-1/TRBV3-2 | TRBD1 | TGTGCCAGCAGCCTCCGAGCAGGACAGGGGGGTTACGAGCAGTACTTC | CASSLRAGQGGYEQYF
TRBJ1-6 | - | TRBV13 | - | TGTGCCAGCAGCTTCGGGCAGTTGTATAATTCACCCCTCCACTTT | CASSFGQLYNSPLHF
TRBJ1-2 | - | TRBV28 | TRBD1 | TGTGCCAGCAGCGAACCGGGACAGGGTATGAATGGCTACACCTTC | CASSEPGQGMNGYTF
TRBJ2-2 | - | TRBV15 | - | TGTGCCACCAGCAGAGTCCCATGGGCCGGGGAGCTGTTTTTT | CATSRVPWAGELFF
TRBJ1-6 | - | TRBV7-9 | - | TGTGCCAGCAGCTTAGCCGGCGCGACGAAAGGGTCACCCCTCCACTTT | CASSLAGATKGSPLHF
TRBJ2-3 | - | TRBV5-4 | TRBD2 | TGTGCCAGCAGCTTGGGGCTCCCGGGACTAGGAGGGGCAGATACGCAGTATTTT | CASSLGLPGLGGADTQYF
TRBJ2-7 | - | TRBV7-2 | TRBD2 | TGTGCCAGCAGGACTAGCGTTTCTTCCTACGAGCAGTACTTC | CASRTSVSSYEQYF
TRBJ1-5 | once | TRBV6-7 | - | TGTGCCAGCAGTTTAGCCATGGAACGAACACAGCCCCAGCATTTT | CASSLAMERTQPQHF
TRBJ2-5 | - | TRBV7-2 | TRBD2 | TGTGCCAGCAGCTTAGGCCTAGCGGGAGAGACCCAGTACTTC | CASSLGLAGETQYF
TRBJ2-7 | - | TRBV30 | - | TGTGCCTGGAGTGTACTTGAAGAGCAGTACTTC | CAWSVLEEQYF
TRBJ2-5 | - | TRBV5-1 | - | TGCGCCAGCAGCTTGGCCGTCAGCAGGGCGCAAGAGACCCAGTACTTC | CASSLAVSRAQETQYF
TRBJ1-1 | - | TRBV5-1 | - | TGCGCCAGCAGCGGAGGACCGCAGAACACTGAAGCTTTCTTT | CASSGGPQNTEAFF
TRBJ1-2 | - | TRBV30 | - | TGTGCCTGGAAAACGGAGGGTCCGGAAGGCTACACCTTC | CAWKTEGPEGYTF
TRBJ1-1 | - | TRBV24-1 | - | TGTGCCACCAGTGACCAGGGAGGTGGTGGGAGAGCTTTCTTT | CATSDQGGGGRAFF
TRBJ1-2 | - | TRBV6-4 | - | TGTGCCACCCCCGGCAGGAGATCTTGTGGCTACACCTTC | CATPGRRSCGYTF
TRBJ1-1 | few | TRBV7-9 | TRBD1 | TGTGCCAGCAGCAAGAGGGGGCTGGTTTTCTTT | CASSKRGLVFF
TRBJ1-2 | - | TRBV9 | - | TGTGCCAGCAGCGAGGACGGTTTAACTAACTATGGCTACACCTTC | CASSEDGLTNYGYTF
TRBJ1-2 | - | TRBV19 | - | TGTGCCAGTAGTATTTCGGTGGGGAACTATGGCTACACCTTC | CASSISVGNYGYTF
TRBJ2-7 | - | TRBV2 | - | TGTGCCACCTCGTTTCCCGGGACAAACACCTACGAGCAGTACTTC | CATSFPGTNTYEQYF
TRBJ1-6 | few | TRBV30 | TRBD1 | TGTGCCTGGAGTCCGAGGGGGCAGTATAATTCACCCCTCCACTTT | CAWSPRGQYNSPLHF
TRBJ2-3 | - | TRBV2 | - | TGTGCCAGCAGCCTCGGGACCCTTAGCACAGATACGCAGTATTTT | CASSLGTLSTDTQYF
TRBJ1-3 | few | TRBV7-3 | - | TGTGCCAGCAGCCCGGCGGGGGCTCCCGGAAACACCATATATTTT | CASSPAGAPGNTIYF